The 29 T cell receptor beta chains listed next were all sequenced from one sample in a study of T cells in severe cutaneous drug reactions (dated by TCRdb to about 2019). TCRdb shows the sequencer as Illumina MiSeq. Library preparation used the iRepertoire multiplex PCR system with TCR subtype-specific primers for both bulk and single-cell sequencing. After TCRdb reprocessed the reads, each CDR3 protein sequence was kept as one row, without DNA. The table for this sample lists 9,500 or so distinct CDR3 sequences. 21% of the sample goes to the ten largest clones. Sequencing was performed on donors who were patients with carbamazepine-induced Stevens-Johnson syndrome or toxic epidermal necrolysis (CBZ-SJS/TEN). The sequencing sample was made of cells from a skin blister. The label giving this sample's cell subset or site can be read as: unsorted cells from skin lesion blisters. These receptors all come from a human donor with Stevens-Johnson syndrome, a severe cutaneous drug reaction.

This chain joins TRBV20-1 and TRBJ2-7; checking the TCRdb D call of TRBD2 is not possible without DNA. Germline V gene data show CDR1 as DFQATT and CDR2 as SNEGSKA (reference sequence). The CDR3 contains 17 residues. CDR3 loop: CSARDVGLAGGGYEQYF.

The chain joins TRBV29-1 to TRBJ2-1; TCRdb lists TRBD1, though no DNA is available to test this call. The CDR3 runs 13 residues. Germline loops: CDR1 SQVTM, CDR2 ANQGSEA. The CDR3 reads CSVIQGFPNEQFF.

The chain uses TRBV20-1 and TRBJ2-2; TCRdb reports TRBD1, a call that lacks DNA to check it against. CDR3 length: 15 amino acids. Germline V gene sequence: CDR1 DFQATT, CDR2 SNEGSKA (reference sequence). The CDR3 region is CSARVPGRDTGELFF.

The chain is built from TRBV29-1 and TRBJ2-3; the TCRdb D gene call, TRBD1, has no DNA to confirm it. CDR1 and CDR2 (germline): SQVTM, ANQGSEA. The CDR3 totals 14 residues. The CDR3 sequence: CSVVPHTGGDTQYF.

The chain combines TRBV5-1 with TRBJ1-1. The CDR3 runs to 14 residues. In germline, CDR1 is SGHRS, CDR2 YFSETQ. The CDR3 protein is CASSGEGMNTEAFF.

The rearrangement uses TRBV4-1 and TRBJ1-5. Germline V gene lookup returns CDR1 MGHRA and CDR2 YSYEKL. This CDR3 is 15 amino acids long. The CDR3 spells CASSQEAYSNQPQHF.

The chain employs TRBV20-1 and TRBJ2-7; TCRdb lists TRBD1, though no DNA is available to test this call. The germline gives CDR1 DFQATT, CDR2 SNEGSKA (reference sequence). This CDR3 region has 15 residues. The CDR3 spells CSAPHPGTAYYEQYF.

The CDR3 reads CSARTTSSYEQYF. The chain couples TRBV20-1 to TRBJ2-7. The CDR3 is 13 amino acids. Germline V gene data show CDR1 as DFQATT and CDR2 as SNEGSKA (reference sequence).

Judged by frequency, this clonotype is medium-sized (0.01 to 0.1%). The rearrangement joins TRBV20-1 to TRBJ2-4; TCRdb proposes TRBD1, but this gene call is untestable without DNA. The CDR3 covers 18 residues. Germline assignment: CDR1 DFQATT and CDR2 SNEGSKA (reference sequence). CDR3: CSALSRTGIEATKNIQYF.

This sequence joins TRBV20-1 and TRBJ2-7; TCRdb reports TRBD1, a call that lacks DNA to check it against. CDR1 is DFQATT, CDR2 SNEGSKA, per germline (reference sequence). The CDR3 loop spans 14 amino acids. The CDR3 loop is CSVDRRDRPYEQYF.

CDR3 sequence: CSVGGGDSGNTIYF. V and J are TRBV29-1 and TRBJ1-3; TCRdb calls TRBD1, which cannot be checked without DNA. Germline V CDR1 and CDR2: SQVTM, ANQGSEA. The CDR3 covers 14 residues.

J is TRBJ2-5 and V is TRBV20-1; TCRdb calls TRBD2, which cannot be checked without DNA. This CDR3 region has 12 residues. The germline CDR1 and CDR2 sequences are DFQATT and SNEGSKA (reference sequence). The chain's CDR3 is CSARMGEETQYF.

V gene TRBV29-1 combines with J gene TRBJ2-5; the TCRdb D gene call, TRBD1, has no DNA to confirm it. Looked up from germline, CDR1 is SQVTM and CDR2 is ANQGSEA. The CDR3 loop spans 14 amino acids. This CDR3 is CSVEIIWGAKTQYF.

V and J are TRBV20-1 and TRBJ2-1; TCRdb returns TRBD2, unconfirmable since there is no DNA. The germline V gene has CDR1 DFQATT and CDR2 SNEGSKA (reference sequence). This CDR3 region has 14 residues. The CDR3: CSASRGSRYNEQFF.

The chain employs TRBV14 and TRBJ2-1. Looked up from germline, CDR1 is SGHDN and CDR2 is FVKESK. The CDR3 is made up of 12 amino acids. The CDR3 loop is CASSQAYNEQFF.

The chain couples TRBV29-1 to TRBJ2-2; without DNA, the TCRdb call of TRBD2 cannot be checked. The CDR3 runs to 16 residues. Germline V gene sequence: CDR1 SQVTM, CDR2 ANQGSEA. CDR3 amino acids: CSVRRLAERNTGELFF.

The rearrangement uses TRBV9 and TRBJ2-2. This CDR3 is 12 amino acids long. Germline V gives CDR1 SGDLS, CDR2 YYNGEE. CDR3 amino acids: CASSEGTGELFF.

The rearrangement joins TRBV12-3 or TRBV12-4 to TRBJ1-1. The CDR3 has 13 amino acids. CDR3 in amino acids: CASSFSLNTEAFF.

This clonotype registers medium-sized by frequency. The genes are TRBV20-1 and TRBJ1-1; TCRdb gives TRBD1 as the D gene, but with no DNA this cannot be confirmed. There are 13 residues in the CDR3. The germline CDR1 and CDR2 sequences are DFQATT and SNEGSKA (reference sequence). Here the CDR3 reads CSATETGHTEAFF.

V usage is TRBV20-1 and J usage is TRBJ1-6. This CDR3 has 14 amino acids. Per the germline V gene, CDR1 is DFQATT and CDR2 is SNEGSKA (reference sequence). CDR3 sequence: CSAREWGYNSPLHF.

This chain uses TRBV20-1 with TRBJ2-1; absent DNA, TCRdb's TRBD2 call cannot be checked. From germline, CDR1 is DFQATT and CDR2 SNEGSKA (reference sequence). This CDR3 contains 17 residues. This chain's CDR3 is CSARRRTSGRAGNEQFF.

The CDR3 loop is CSARRQTSTDTQYF. The chain has TRBV20-1 and TRBJ2-3. From germline, CDR1 is DFQATT and CDR2 SNEGSKA (reference sequence). The CDR3 sequence is 14 residues long.

The rearrangement joins TRBV29-1 to TRBJ2-1; with no DNA, the TCRdb D assignment of TRBD2 cannot be verified. Germline V gene lookup returns CDR1 SQVTM and CDR2 ANQGSEA. The CDR3 contains 15 residues. This chain's CDR3 is CSVEDLTSGHNEQFF.

By frequency, this clonotype registers medium-sized. The chain recombines TRBV20-1 with TRBJ2-6; TCRdb calls TRBD1, which cannot be checked without DNA. CDR3 length: 17 residues. CDR1 and CDR2 from the germline V gene are DFQATT and SNEGSKA (reference sequence). CDR3 in amino acids: CSASNRGLQTGANVLTF.

The rearrangement uses TRBV29-1 and TRBJ2-1. The CDR3 is made up of 13 amino acids. Looked up from germline, CDR1 is SQVTM and CDR2 is ANQGSEA. CDR3 region: CSVARTNSNEQFF.

The chain has TRBV29-1 and TRBJ1-2; TCRdb's D gene call, TRBD1, goes unchecked for lack of DNA. Germline CDR1 is SQVTM and CDR2 is ANQGSEA. This CDR3 is built from 14 residues. CDR3: CSVEDLGRGDGYTF.

The chain employs TRBV20-1 and TRBJ2-7; absent DNA, TCRdb's TRBD1 call cannot be checked. Germline V gene data show CDR1 as DFQATT and CDR2 as SNEGSKA (reference sequence). This CDR3 comprises 13 residues. CDR3 in amino acids: CSAWDTDSYEQYF.

V and J are TRBV29-1 and TRBJ2-1; the TCRdb D gene call, TRBD1, has no DNA to confirm it. Germline V gene sequence: CDR1 SQVTM, CDR2 ANQGSEA. The length of the CDR3 is 12 residues. The CDR3 protein is CSVRDRDNEQFF.

The chain combines TRBV29-1 with TRBJ2-1; TCRdb's D call of TRBD2 is untestable without DNA. Germline lookup yields CDR1 SQVTM and CDR2 ANQGSEA. The CDR3 is made up of 11 amino acids. The CDR3 spells CSGDSLGEQFF.